These T cell receptor beta chains were read from a single sample in a study of blood T cell repertoires in COVID-19. Libraries were prepared by immunoSEQ multiplex PCR; TCRdb keeps only in-frame clonotypes and omits some of them. The profile shows under 250,000 clones, roughly 80% of them singletons. The material sequenced was peripheral blood. These receptors originate from a man aged 45 to 65 with active or convalescent COVID-19. Both conserved end residues are part of each CDR3. A D gene is named only where the DNA matches it firmly. Only part of the rows carry a size: once, few, many, or a class if the clone is expanded.

D gene	V gene	J gene	clone size	CDR3 DNA	CDR3 protein
.	TRBV30	TRBJ2-3	.	TGTGCCTGGAGTCCTCGGGGGGCTAGCACAGATACGCAGTATTTT	CAWSPRGASTDTQYF
TRBD1	TRBV30	TRBJ1-1	.	TGTGCCTGGATCCGAGGACAGGCCGGCACTGAAGCTTTCTTT	CAWIRGQAGTEAFF
TRBD1	TRBV5-6	TRBJ1-2	.	TGTGCCAGCACCCCCGGGGGACAGGGCAACTATGGCTACACCTTC	CASTPGGQGNYGYTF
.	TRBV2	TRBJ2-3	few	TGTGCCAGCAGTGTAGGCAGGTTCCGTAACACAGATACGCAGTATTTT	CASSVGRFRNTDTQYF
TRBD2	TRBV6-2/TRBV6-3	TRBJ2-7	.	TGTGCCAGCAGCGCGGGGGGTTACGAGCAGTACTTC	CASSAGGYEQYF
TRBD2	TRBV2	TRBJ2-5	.	TGTGCCAGCAGTGGGACTAGCGGGGTACAAGAGACCCAGTACTTC	CASSGTSGVQETQYF
.	TRBV5-1	TRBJ1-5	.	TGCGCCAGCAGCTTAGGGGGGGCTGTTCAGCCCCAGCATTTT	CASSLGGAVQPQHF
.	TRBV2	TRBJ2-5	.	TGTGCCAGCAGATCCGGGACAAGACAAGAGACCCAGTACTTC	CASRSGTRQETQYF
TRBD1	TRBV7-9	TRBJ1-4	.	TGTGCCAGCAGCACTTCCGGGACAGCTAATGAAAAACTGTTTTTT	CASSTSGTANEKLFF
TRBD1	TRBV11-3	TRBJ1-6	.	TGTGCCAGCAGCCGGACAGGGGCGGGGAATTCACCCCTCCACTTT	CASSRTGAGNSPLHF
TRBD1	TRBV9	TRBJ1-2	.	TGTGCCAGCAGCGTAGGGGGGACAGTCCTGGGGAACTATGGCTACACCTTC	CASSVGGTVLGNYGYTF
TRBD1	TRBV4-3	TRBJ1-6	few	TGCGCCAGCAGCCAATCTCTACCGGGACAGTCAAATAATTCACCCCTCCACTTT	CASSQSLPGQSNNSPLHF
.	TRBV18	TRBJ2-3	.	TGTGCCAGCTCCGACCAGGACAGAATCACAGATACGCAGTATTTT	CASSDQDRITDTQYF
.	TRBV5-8	TRBJ2-3	.	TGTGCCAGCAGCTTGGGTGGGGTGAGGGCAGATACGCAGTATTTT	CASSLGGVRADTQYF
.	TRBV19	TRBJ1-4	.	TGTGCCAGTAGTATCGTTCCCGGGTATAATGAAAAACTGTTTTTT	CASSIVPGYNEKLFF
.	TRBV28	TRBJ1-1	.	TGTGCCAGCAGTTTATTGGGAGGGGACACTGAAGCTTTCTTT	CASSLLGGDTEAFF
.	TRBV28	TRBJ2-7	.	TGTGCCAGCAGTCCCCACCCGCCAGGCGTCGAGCAGTACTTC	CASSPHPPGVEQYF
.	TRBV3-1/TRBV3-2	TRBJ2-3	.	TGTGCCAGCAGCTTACGACAGACCCGGGGCACAGATACGCAGTATTTT	CASSLRQTRGTDTQYF
.	TRBV7-9	TRBJ2-1	few	TGTGCCAGCAGCCCAGGAGGGACCCTCTACAATGAGCAGTTCTTC	CASSPGGTLYNEQFF
TRBD1	TRBV5-1	TRBJ2-7	few	TGCGCCAGCAGCACGGGACAGGTAGACACCTACGAGCAGTACTTC	CASSTGQVDTYEQYF
TRBD1	TRBV7-3	TRBJ2-2	.	TGTGCCAGCAGCTCCTACAGGGGGCGGTTGAACACCGGGGAGCTGTTTTTT	CASSSYRGRLNTGELFF
.	TRBV19	TRBJ1-3	.	TGTGCCAGTAGTAGAGGGGGACAAACAATCTCTGGAAACACCATATATTTT	CASSRGGQTISGNTIYF
.	TRBV12-5	TRBJ2-3	.	TGTGCTAGTGTCCTAAGGACTACCTCGCAGTATTTT	CASVLRTTSQYF
.	TRBV7-9	TRBJ2-7	.	TGTGCCAGCAGCTTAGCGTCCGGGTACAACGACGAGCAGTACTTC	CASSLASGYNDEQYF
.	TRBV5-4	TRBJ1-2	.	TGTGCCAGCAGCCTGGGACTCCAAAAACTCTATGGCTACACCTTC	CASSLGLQKLYGYTF
TRBD1	TRBV25-1	TRBJ1-3	.	TGTGCCAGCAGTGAATGGACAGGGGGGCTAAGCTCTGGAAACACCATATATTTT	CASSEWTGGLSSGNTIYF
TRBD2	TRBV19	TRBJ2-7	.	TGTGCCAGTAGTATAATGGCGGCTAGCGGGGTGTACGAGCAGTACTTC	CASSIMAASGVYEQYF
.	TRBV7-8	TRBJ1-1	.	TGTGCCAGCAGCCCGACAGGATTTTGGAGCACTGAAGCTTTCTTT	CASSPTGFWSTEAFF
.	TRBV14	TRBJ1-2	few	TGTGCCAGCAGCCCTTTTGCGGACTATGGCTACACCTTC	CASSPFADYGYTF
.	TRBV6-5	TRBJ1-5	.	TGTGCCAGCAGTTACGGCCAGGGGTCGGGTCAGCCCCAGCATTTT	CASSYGQGSGQPQHF
TRBD1	TRBV6-5	TRBJ2-7	.	TGTGCCAGCAGTTTTACAGGGGTTCACTACGAGCAGTACTTC	CASSFTGVHYEQYF
.	TRBV11-2	TRBJ2-1	.	TGTGCCAGCACCAAAGGGGGGGATATCTCCTACAATGAGCAGTTCTTC	CASTKGGDISYNEQFF
TRBD1	TRBV29-1	TRBJ1-4	.	TGCAGCGTTGAGGCCAGGGGGCGTGAAAAACTGTTTTTT	CSVEARGREKLFF
.	TRBV30	TRBJ1-4	.	TGTGCCTGGAGGGACATCCGGAATGAAAAACTGTTTTTT	CAWRDIRNEKLFF
TRBD2	TRBV19	TRBJ2-3	.	TGTGCCAGTAGTATAGGAGCGGGGGGAGCTGATACGCAGTATTTT	CASSIGAGGADTQYF
.	TRBV6-5	TRBJ1-2	.	TGTGCCAGCACCGAGGACACGCGTTACTATGGCTACACCTTC	CASTEDTRYYGYTF
TRBD1	TRBV6-4	TRBJ1-1	.	TGTGCCAGCAGATTGGACAGGCTCAACACTGAAGCTTTCTTT	CASRLDRLNTEAFF
.	TRBV3-1/TRBV3-2	TRBJ2-5	many	TGTGCCAGCAGCCCGGGACTCTTGCCAGTCGAGACCCAGTACTTC	CASSPGLLPVETQYF
TRBD2	TRBV29-1	TRBJ2-3	.	TGCAGCGGCTGGACTAGCGGGTTTAGCACAGATACGCAGTATTTT	CSGWTSGFSTDTQYF
TRBD1	TRBV5-1	TRBJ1-1	.	TGCGCCAGCAGCAAACAGGGGACTGAAGCTTTCTTT	CASSKQGTEAFF
TRBD1	TRBV20-1	TRBJ1-5	.	TGCAGTGCTAGTATGGACAGGGAACATCAGCCCCAGCATTTT	CSASMDREHQPQHF
.	TRBV19	TRBJ2-7	.	TGTGCCGCGGGTAGGGCGTACGAGCAGTACTTC	CAAGRAYEQYF
TRBD2	TRBV6-5	TRBJ2-3	.	TGTGCCAGCAGGGTCATAGCGGGGGGAGATACGCAGTATTTT	CASRVIAGGDTQYF
.	TRBV3-1/TRBV3-2	TRBJ2-1	.	TGTGCCAGCAGCCAAGATCCCTCCTCCTACAATGAGCAGTTCTTC	CASSQDPSSYNEQFF
.	TRBV29-1	TRBJ1-1	.	TGCAGCGTCGGACGGGAAGGCACTGAAGCTTTCTTT	CSVGREGTEAFF
TRBD2	TRBV7-3	TRBJ2-1	.	TGTGCCAGCAGCTTAGGCGGACTAGCGGGGGTTAATGAGCAGTTCTTC	CASSLGGLAGVNEQFF
TRBD2	TRBV2	TRBJ2-7	few	TGTGCCAGCGGTAAGACTAGCGGGGCTTCATCAGGCGAGCAGTACTTC	CASGKTSGASSGEQYF
.	TRBV19	TRBJ2-3	.	TGTGCCAGTAGCCTCGGGGGATCAGATACGCAGTATTTT	CASSLGGSDTQYF
TRBD1	TRBV6-5	TRBJ2-7	.	TGTGCCAGCAGTTCCGCCGGGACAGGGTCCTACGAGCAGTACTTC	CASSSAGTGSYEQYF
TRBD2	TRBV2	TRBJ2-1	.	TGTGCCAGCGGTGGGGGAGGGAATGAGCAGTTCTTC	CASGGGGNEQFF
.	TRBV29-1	TRBJ1-5	once	TGCAGCGTTGGAGGAAGCAATCAGCCCCAGCATTTT	CSVGGSNQPQHF
TRBD2	TRBV11-1	TRBJ2-5	.	TGTGCCAGCAGCTTCCGACCGGCGGGGGGGCACGGGACCCAGTACTTC	CASSFRPAGGHGTQYF
.	TRBV11-3	TRBJ2-2	once	TGTGCCAGCAGCTTAGCCAGGGGGGCCGGGGAGCTGTTTTTT	CASSLARGAGELFF
TRBD1	TRBV4-1	TRBJ1-6	.	TGCGCCAGCAGCCAGGGACAGGCCAGGGAATCACCCCTCCACTTT	CASSQGQARESPLHF
TRBD1	TRBV6-5	TRBJ2-7	.	TGTGCCACTAAAGAGGGGGCAGTCTCCTACGAGCAGTACTTC	CATKEGAVSYEQYF
.	TRBV30	TRBJ1-1	.	TGTGCCTGGAGTGAGGGCAGGGAGGGCACTGAAGCTTTCTTT	CAWSEGREGTEAFF